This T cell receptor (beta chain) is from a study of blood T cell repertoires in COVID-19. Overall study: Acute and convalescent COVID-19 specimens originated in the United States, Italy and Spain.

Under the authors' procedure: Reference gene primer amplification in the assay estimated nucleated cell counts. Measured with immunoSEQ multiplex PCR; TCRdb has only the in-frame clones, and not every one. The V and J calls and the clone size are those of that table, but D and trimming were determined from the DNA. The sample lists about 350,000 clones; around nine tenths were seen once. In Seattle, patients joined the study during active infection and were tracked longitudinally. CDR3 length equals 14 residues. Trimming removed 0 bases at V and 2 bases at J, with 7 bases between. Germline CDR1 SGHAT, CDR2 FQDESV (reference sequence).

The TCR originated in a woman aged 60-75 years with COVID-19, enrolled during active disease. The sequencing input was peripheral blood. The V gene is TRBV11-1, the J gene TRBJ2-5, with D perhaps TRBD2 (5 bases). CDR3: CASSLAGGQETQYF. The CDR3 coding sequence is TGTGCCAGCAGCTTAGCGGGCGGGCAAGAGACCCAGTACTTC.